This entry features one T cell receptor beta chain sequence. The antigen is not known. MiXCR, run by TCRdb on the 5' RACE reads, gives a single entry per CDR3 protein. The data hold 510,000 or so distinct CDR3 sequences, with approximately 16% observed a single time. The record originates from a study of identical twins. In germline, CDR1 is KGHSH, CDR2 LQKENI. This CDR3 region has 15 residues. With 6 bases removed from V and 4 bases from J, the gap between germline ends came to 17 bases. General study findings and limits: Beta clonotypes that were abundant in cord blood contained fewer insertions, a pattern absent from memory repertoires.

These data also featured in a second study, about yellow fever vaccine responses in identical twins. That work adds: The T cell response to vaccination in identical twins was reportedly partly convergent and partly personalized.

This chain connects TRBV18 to TRBJ2-3; D remains ambiguous. This clonotype was obtained from a woman aged 18-29 years in good health. Sequencing was carried out using CD4+ T cells sorted from blood. CDR3 DNA: TGTGCCAGCTCTCACACGTGGGAAGGCGCAGATACGCAGTATTTT. Protein: CASSHTWEGADTQYF.